The rows below give T cell receptor beta chains drawn from one sample of a study of blood T cell repertoires in COVID-19. Assay: immunoSEQ multiplex PCR; the TCRdb copy retains only in-frame clones and omits some. The table records about 430,000 clones, roughly 90% of them present only once. Sequenced material: peripheral blood. The receptors shown here come from a man aged 18 to 30 with COVID-19, enrolled during active disease. The CDR3 runs from the conserved cysteine through the conserved F or W.

v_gene: TRBV27; CDR3aa: CASSTWDNHYEQYF
v_gene: TRBV20-1; CDR3aa: CSASTGTTNEKLFF
v_gene: TRBV5-1; CDR3aa: CASSLISGTGTDTQYF
v_gene: TRBV5-5; CDR3aa: CASSFQPGRENTIYF
v_gene: TRBV18; CDR3aa: CASSKATEAFF
v_gene: TRBV21-1; CDR3aa: CASSARDPGGNEQFF
v_gene: TRBV27; CDR3aa: CASSDRVAQPQHF
v_gene: TRBV2; CDR3aa: CASSEWGTGGFQPQHF
v_gene: TRBV15; CDR3aa: CATSRLKTGPNTEAFF
v_gene: TRBV12-3/TRBV12-4; CDR3aa: CASSLRGTEAFF
v_gene: TRBV7-9; CDR3aa: CASSIPDPQTGGADTQYF